These T cell receptor beta chains were read from a single sample in a study of early T cells in non-severe SARS-CoV-2 infection. Each CDR3 protein is one row after TCRdb ran MiXCR on the 5' RACE reads. This sample carries some 50,000 distinct CDR3 sequences, about 9.1% of them seen once, and the ten largest clones take 3.5% to 5%. The sequencing input was whole blood. The receptors here all came from an adult who was a healthcare worker with PCR-confirmed SARS-CoV-2 infection or an uninfected control (not recorded which). CDR3s include the opening cysteine and the closing phenylalanine or tryptophan. A D gene is named only where the DNA matches it firmly. Clone size appears in some rows only: once, few, many, or a class for an expanded clone.

V	D	J	size	CDR3	DNA
TRBV4-1	-	TRBJ1-6	many	CASSQDTGLSSPLHF	TGCGCCAGCAGCCAAGACACAGGGTTAAGTTCACCCCTCCACTTT
TRBV6-5	-	TRBJ2-7	many	CASSSRADYEQYF	TGTGCCAGCAGTTCCCGGGCCGACTACGAGCAGTACTTC
TRBV6-6	-	TRBJ2-1	many	CASSYDNYNEQFF	TGTGCCAGCAGTTATGATAACTACAATGAGCAGTTCTTC
TRBV9	TRBD1	TRBJ2-2	few	CASTYASGTGWSGELFF	TGTGCCAGCACCTACGCCTCCGGGACAGGGTGGTCCGGGGAGCTGTTTTTT
TRBV4-2	-	TRBJ1-2	many	CASSQALGARGYGYTF	TGTGCCAGCAGCCAAGCTCTGGGGGCGCGTGGCTATGGCTACACCTTC
TRBV19	-	TRBJ2-1	few	CASSRWNEQFF	TGTGCCAGTAGTAGGTGGAATGAGCAGTTCTTC
TRBV2	TRBD2	TRBJ2-1	many	CASSEVGSGGENEQFF	TGTGCCAGCAGTGAAGTCGGTAGCGGGGGTGAGAATGAGCAGTTCTTC
TRBV3-1	-	TRBJ1-2	many	CASSRDANYGYTF	TGTGCCAGCAGCCGGGACGCTAACTATGGCTACACCTTC
TRBV7-2	-	TRBJ2-7	-	CASSLQRLTYEQYF	TGTGCCAGCAGCTTGCAGCGCCTAACCTACGAGCAGTACTTC
TRBV5-1	-	TRBJ1-5	many	CASSLVQGGQPQHF	TGCGCCAGCAGCTTGGTGCAGGGAGGTCAGCCCCAGCATTTT
TRBV20-1	-	TRBJ2-1	many	CSAREGRNEQFF	TGCAGTGCTAGAGAGGGACGGAATGAGCAGTTCTTC
TRBV7-9	-	TRBJ2-2	many	CASSLGLTNTGELFF	TGTGCCAGCAGCTTAGGGCTTACGAACACCGGGGAGCTGTTTTTT
TRBV19	-	TRBJ2-5	many	CASSSTELWETQYF	TGTGCCAGTAGCTCGACGGAACTGTGGGAGACCCAGTACTTC
TRBV11-2	-	TRBJ2-1	many	CASSLALGGPWDEQFF	TGTGCCAGCAGCTTAGCCCTCGGGGGCCCCTGGGATGAGCAGTTCTTC
TRBV5-1	-	TRBJ2-1	many	CASSQLEGSYNEQFF	TGCGCCAGCAGCCAACTAGAGGGGTCCTACAATGAGCAGTTCTTC
TRBV6-5	-	TRBJ2-7	many	CASSSDRSYEQYF	TGTGCCAGCAGTTCGGACCGGTCCTACGAGCAGTACTTC
TRBV30	TRBD1	TRBJ1-1	few	CAWSGRQGLNTEAFF	TGTGCCTGGAGTGGGAGACAGGGGTTGAACACTGAAGCTTTCTTT
TRBV3-1	-	TRBJ1-3	many	CASSLMNTIYF	TGTGCCAGCAGCCTGATGAACACCATATATTTT
TRBV2	-	TRBJ2-7	many	CASSEAWDTNYEQYF	TGTGCCAGCAGTGAAGCCTGGGACACAAACTACGAGCAGTACTTC
TRBV5-8	TRBD2	TRBJ2-1	few	CASRLDGTTPVNEQFF	TGTGCCAGCAGATTGGACGGGACTACGCCGGTAAATGAGCAGTTCTTC
TRBV28	TRBD1	TRBJ1-2	-	CASTREGRGLSGYTF	TGTGCCAGCACCCGAGAGGGCAGGGGGCTCTCTGGCTACACCTTC
TRBV7-9	-	TRBJ2-7	many	CASSTNLDEQYF	TGTGCCAGCAGCACGAACCTAGACGAGCAGTACTTC
TRBV11-2	TRBD1	TRBJ1-1	many	CASSQDRAGAEAFF	TGTGCCAGCAGCCAGGACAGGGCGGGCGCTGAAGCTTTCTTT
TRBV10-3	TRBD1	TRBJ1-5	-	CAISSTDRVGQPQHF	TGTGCCATCAGTTCCACTGACAGGGTTGGGCAGCCCCAGCATTTT
TRBV5-6	-	TRBJ1-2	many	CASSLEPGEDYGYTF	TGTGCCAGCAGCTTGGAGCCAGGGGAGGACTATGGCTACACCTTC
TRBV20-1	-	TRBJ1-1	many	CSARNQGIMNTEAFF	TGCAGTGCTAGAAATCAGGGGATCATGAACACTGAAGCTTTCTTT
TRBV29-1	TRBD1	TRBJ1-2	many	CSVGGQGGYTF	TGCAGCGTTGGGGGACAGGGCGGCTACACCTTC
TRBV20-1	-	TRBJ1-6	many	CSARVERSSYNSPLHF	TGCAGTGCTAGAGTGGAACGGAGCTCCTATAATTCACCCCTCCACTTT
TRBV10-3	TRBD2	TRBJ2-3	many	CAISESKGGPSTDTQYF	TGTGCCATCAGTGAGTCGAAGGGAGGGCCTAGCACAGATACGCAGTATTTT